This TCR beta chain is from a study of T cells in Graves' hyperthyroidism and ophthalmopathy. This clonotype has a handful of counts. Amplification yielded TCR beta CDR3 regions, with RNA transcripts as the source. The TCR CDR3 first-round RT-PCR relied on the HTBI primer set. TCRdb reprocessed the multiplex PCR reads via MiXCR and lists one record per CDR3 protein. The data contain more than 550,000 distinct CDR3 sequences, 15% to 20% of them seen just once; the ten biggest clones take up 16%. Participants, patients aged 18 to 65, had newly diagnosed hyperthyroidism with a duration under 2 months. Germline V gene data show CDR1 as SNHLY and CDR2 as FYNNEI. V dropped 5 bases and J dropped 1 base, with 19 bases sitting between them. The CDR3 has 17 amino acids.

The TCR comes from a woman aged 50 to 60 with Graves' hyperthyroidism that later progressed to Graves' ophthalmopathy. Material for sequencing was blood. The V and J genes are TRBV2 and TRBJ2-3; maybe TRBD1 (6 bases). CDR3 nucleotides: TGTGCCAGCAGTCAAGAGTTGGTGGGGGCCCGCACAGATACGCAGTATTTT. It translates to CASSQELVGARTDTQYF.